A single sample is the source of the 5 T cell receptor beta chains below, sequenced in a study of T-cell reconstitution after alpha-beta-depleted transplantation in children. Preparing the TCRbeta library involved the use of unique molecular identifiers. MiXCR, applied by TCRdb to the PCR reads, yields one record per CDR3 protein. The repertoire holds about 480,000 distinct CDR3 sequences, with approximately 12% as singletons. Here the sequenced sample was PBMCs from the stem cell graft donor, taken from the stem cell graft. The receptors here all came from a human donor who donated a stem cell graft to a child with combined immunodeficiency.

This clonotype was seen more than once but under ten times. This chain uses TRBV12-3 or TRBV12-4 with TRBJ2-3; D not certain. V shed 6 bases and J shed 2 bases, with 18 bases lying between them. This CDR3 has 16 amino acids. The CDR3 reads CASSPVEGLATDTQYF. CDR3 nucleotide sequence: TGTGCCAGCAGCCCCGTGGAAGGGTTAGCCACAGATACGCAGTATTTT.

The chain joins TRBV10-2 to TRBJ2-5; TRBD2 matches at 12 bases. Germline-derived CDR1 and CDR2 are WSHSY and SAAADI. This CDR3 is built from 14 residues. Trimming took 8 bases from V and 2 from J; bases not matched to a gene: 3. For the CDR3, the DNA is TGCGCCAGCGGACTAGCGGGGACGCAAGAGACCCAGTACTTC. This codes for CASGLAGTQETQYF.

In its sample, this clonotype was seen many times. The rearrangement uses TRBV5-1 and TRBJ2-2, with 10 bases matching TRBD1. CDR1 and CDR2 from the germline V gene are SGHRS and YFSETQ. The junction had 4 bases not matched to a gene; V was cut back by 4 bases and J by 4 bases. The CDR3 sequence is 15 residues long. The CDR3 loop reads CASSPGQGTTGELFF. CDR3 DNA sequence: TGCGCCAGCAGCCCGGGACAGGGGACCACCGGGGAGCTGTTTTTT.

The rearrangement joins TRBV5-1 to TRBJ2-1; TRBD2 matches at 8 bases. Germline-derived CDR1 and CDR2 are SGHRS and YFSETQ. The V and J ends lost 0 bases and 0 bases, in that order; junction bases with no gene match: 5. The CDR3 has 17 amino acids. CDR3 coding DNA: TGCGCCAGCAGCTTGGGGCCGACTAGCGCCTCCTACAATGAGCAGTTCTTC. Its protein product is CASSLGPTSASYNEQFF.

There are many counts of this clonotype. V gene TRBV5-1 combines with J gene TRBJ1-1; no clear D gene. CDR1 SGHRS and CDR2 YFSETQ come from the germline V gene. The CDR3 is 13 amino acids. V was clipped by 5 bases and J by 2 bases, with 10 bases between them. CDR3 DNA sequence: TGCGCCAGCAGAAGCGCGTACAACACTGAAGCTTTCTTT. Protein: CASRSAYNTEAFF.